These 26 T cell receptor beta chains originate from one sample sequenced in a study of early T cells in non-severe SARS-CoV-2 infection. One entry per CDR3 protein, called by TCRdb with MiXCR from the 5' RACE reads. The sample lists tens of thousands of distinct CDR3 sequences; 8% to 13% were seen once. The sequencing input was whole blood. These receptors were obtained from an adult who was a healthcare worker with PCR-confirmed SARS-CoV-2 infection or an uninfected control (not recorded which).

This clonotype was recorded many times. CDR3 nucleotide sequence: TGCGCCAGCAGCAGACAGGGAAACTACGAGCAGTACTTC. It codes for CASSRQGNYEQYF. The chain links TRBV5-1 to TRBJ2-7; 7 bases are shared with TRBD1. V trimming: 4 bases; J trimming: 3 bases; junction bases outside the gene matches: 4. CDR3 length: 13 residues. Germline-derived CDR1 and CDR2 are SGHRS and YFSETQ.

This clonotype showed up many times. The rearrangement links TRBV7-3 to TRBJ2-7; D gene ambiguous. This CDR3 is built from 14 residues. Trimming took off 4 bases at V and 6 bases at J, with 16 bases between the two ends. The germline V gene has CDR1 SGHTA and CDR2 FQGTGA. The CDR3 DNA is TGTGCCAGCAGCTCCGACCCGTCCGCCCGCGAGCAGTACTTC. Residues: CASSSDPSAREQYF. Filled out from reference TRBV7-3 and TRBJ2-7, the complete variable domain reads GAGVSQTPSNKVTEKGKYVELRCDPISGHTALYWYRQSLGQGPEFLIYFQGTGAADDSGLPNDRFFAVRPEGSVSTLKIQRTERGDSAVYLCASSSDPSAREQYFGPGTRLTVT.

This clonotype came up many times. The chain combines TRBV9 with TRBJ1-3; 7 bases fit TRBD1. V lost 7 bases, J lost 0 bases, and 7 bases stayed unmatched. The CDR3 is 15 residues long. CDR1 and CDR2 from the germline V gene are SGDLS and YYNGEE. The CDR3 protein is CASQPGQISGNTIYF. The DNA for the CDR3 is TGTGCCAGCCAACCGGGACAGATCTCTGGAAACACCATATATTTT.

This rearrangement joins TRBV6-5 to TRBJ1-5, with 7 bases that match TRBD1. The V gene's germline CDR1 is MNHEY and CDR2 SVGAGI. V was pared by 4 bases and J by 14 bases, with 5 bases of the junction left unmatched. The CDR3 extends over 11 amino acids. The CDR3 region is CASSSGQEEHF. For the CDR3, the DNA is TGTGCCAGCAGTTCCGGACAGGAGGAGCATTTT.

This clonotype was recorded at least ten times. The V call is TRBV4-3, the J call TRBJ2-3; 9 nucleotides match TRBD1. The V and J ends lost 3 bases and 2 bases, in that order; junction bases with no gene match: 6. Per germline, CDR1 LGHNA and CDR2 YSLEER. The CDR3 covers 16 residues. CDR3 amino acids: CASSQTGTGLTDTQYF. DNA of the CDR3: TGCGCCAGCAGCCAGACCGGGACAGGGCTCACAGATACGCAGTATTTT.

This clonotype was detected ten times or more. The chain employs TRBV5-1 and TRBJ1-5, with 8 positions matching TRBD1. This CDR3 region has 14 residues. Per germline, CDR1 SGHRS and CDR2 YFSETQ. The V segment lost 3 bases and the J segment 5 bases; nucleotides outside the gene matches: 4. In DNA form, the CDR3 reads TGCGCCAGCAGCTGGACAGGGTACGATCAGCCCCAGCATTTT. This encodes CASSWTGYDQPQHF.

This clonotype was detected ten times or more. The chain is built from TRBV7-2 and TRBJ2-4; D remains unclear. The CDR3 length is 13 residues. Trimming stripped 1 base from V and 6 bases from J, with 7 bases between. Germline V lookup: CDR1 SGHTA, CDR2 FQGNSA. This CDR3 reads CASSLGSGNIQYF. The CDR3 bases are TGTGCCAGCAGCTTAGGGTCTGGAAACATTCAGTACTTC.

Many counts were recorded for this clonotype. The rearrangement links TRBV4-1 to TRBJ1-1; D uncertain. Between the trimmed V and J ends, which lost 0 bases and 3 bases, there was a span of 11 bases. CDR1 and CDR2 from the germline V gene are MGHRA and YSYEKL. The CDR3 sequence is 15 residues long. The CDR3, as DNA: TGCGCCAGCAGCCAAGATGACGATCGGGACACTGAAGCTTTCTTT. Translation gives CASSQDDDRDTEAFF.

This clonotype was seen many times. V gene TRBV7-8 combines with J gene TRBJ2-2, with a weak D call TRBD2 (6 bases). The ends were cut back, 3 bases at V and 3 bases at J, with 8 bases in the middle. Germline assignment: CDR1 SGHVS and CDR2 FQNEAQ. This CDR3 has 14 amino acids. The DNA for the CDR3 is TGTGCCAGCAGCTTGCGGGAAGACACCGGGGAGCTGTTTTTT. Its protein is CASSLREDTGELFF.

The chain joins TRBV5-6 to TRBJ2-2; 7 bases line up with TRBD1. Germline CDR1 SGHDT, CDR2 YYEEEE. The CDR3 extends over 13 amino acids. J gave up 10 bases and V 2 bases, and 5 bases lay outside the gene matches. DNA for the CDR3: TGTGCCAGCAGCTTCGCAGGGGGTGCGGAGCTGTTTTTT. It codes for CASSFAGGAELFF.

This clonotype was picked up many times. This chain links TRBV9 with TRBJ2-5; tentative D call: TRBD1 (6 bases). CDR1 is SGDLS and CDR2 is YYNGEE in the germline V gene. The CDR3 length is 18 residues. The V end lost 0 bases, the J end lost 4 bases, and 22 bases lay between the germline ends. The chain's CDR3 is CASSVGHSGTRILETQYF. In nucleotides, the CDR3 is TGTGCCAGCAGCGTAGGGCACTCCGGGACACGGATATTAGAGACCCAGTACTTC.

The sample holds many counts of this clonotype. The chain employs TRBV6-5 and TRBJ1-5; D perhaps matches TRBD1 (6 bases). Germline-derived CDR1 and CDR2 are MNHEY and SVGAGI. Trimming removed 5 bases from V and 0 bases from J, with 11 bases in between. The CDR3 covers 15 residues. The DNA of the CDR3 is TGTGCCAGCAGTGACACAGGGAATAGCAATCAGCCCCAGCATTTT. Its translation is CASSDTGNSNQPQHF.

This clonotype was detected many times. The chain has TRBV9 and TRBJ2-3; 12 positions agree with TRBD2. The germline V gene has CDR1 SGDLS and CDR2 YYNGEE. Trimming cost V 4 bases and J 3 bases; bases outside gene matches: 3. The CDR3 has 15 residues. CDR3 in DNA: TGTGCCAGCAGCCTACTAGCGGGGGGAACAGATACGCAGTATTTT. Translated: CASSLLAGGTDTQYF.

This clonotype was found a few times. Because the CDR3 is missing its conserved closing phenylalanine or tryptophan, this is likely a read error. This rearrangement joins TRBV7-9 to TRBJ2-2, with D unclear. Per germline, CDR1 SEHNR and CDR2 FQNEAQ (reference sequence). The CDR3 has 14 residues. The germline V and J ends were trimmed by 8 bases and 0 bases, with 10 bases remaining between them. CDR3 sequence (DNA): TGTGCCAGCCAGTCAGGAGCGAACACCGGGGAGCTGTTTTCT. The encoded protein is CASQSGANTGELFS.

This clonotype has a handful of counts. This rearrangement joins TRBV2 to TRBJ1-2, with D tentatively TRBD1 (6 bases). V was cut by 7 bases and J by 8 bases, with 14 bases left in between. The CDR3 runs to 12 residues. Germline values: CDR1 SNHLY, CDR2 FYNNEI. CDR3 residues: CASTRTVTGYTF. The DNA for the CDR3 is TGTGCCAGCACCCGGACAGTAACGGGCTACACCTTC.

A word on this clonotype: A read error may explain this, as a much larger clone is one base away. CDR3 protein: CASSIRVAGPTEQFF. The CDR3 DNA follows: TGTGCCAGTAGTATTAGAGTGGCAGGGCCCACGGAGCAGTTCTTC. The V and J genes are TRBV19 and TRBJ2-1, with a weak D call TRBD1 (5 bases). This CDR3 has 15 residues. Germline assignment: CDR1 LNHDA and CDR2 SQIVND (reference sequence). The ends were cut back, 3 bases at V and 10 bases at J, with 19 bases in the middle.

This clonotype was observed at least ten times. The genes are TRBV3-1 and TRBJ2-1, with D unclear. CDR3 length equals 14 residues. Per the germline V gene, CDR1 is LGHDT and CDR2 is YNNKEL (reference sequence). Trimming left V 5 bases short and J 7 bases short, with 15 bases between. The CDR3 region is CASSRRGAGNEQFF. The DNA for the CDR3 is TGTGCCAGCAGCAGACGCGGCGCAGGTAATGAGCAGTTCTTC.

A few counts support this clonotype. This chain uses TRBV12-3 or TRBV12-4 with TRBJ2-7; the D gene is possibly TRBD2 (5 bases). The CDR3 spans 15 residues. Trimming took off 6 bases at V and 0 bases at J, with 15 bases between the two ends. In DNA form, the CDR3 reads TGTGCCAGCAGCCCCAGCGGTTTCAGCTCCTACGAGCAGTACTTC. Protein sequence: CASSPSGFSSYEQYF.

The sample holds many counts of this clonotype. Here the CDR3 reads CASSRVGDTQYF. The CDR3 DNA is TGTGCCAGCAGTCGAGTCGGTGATACGCAGTATTTT. The chain links TRBV2 to TRBJ2-3, with D unresolved. Per germline, CDR1 SNHLY and CDR2 FYNNEI. Trimming took off 5 bases at V and 6 bases at J, with 9 bases between the two ends. The length of the CDR3 is 12 residues.

V usage is TRBV29-1 and J usage is TRBJ1-1; 9 positions match TRBD1. The CDR3 length is 14 residues. V lost 3 bases to trimming and J lost 5 bases; unmatched junction nucleotides: 7. Germline CDR1 reads SQVTM; CDR2 reads ANQGSEA. The DNA of the CDR3 is TGCAGCGTTGAGGGACAGGGCGGAGGGACTGAAGCTTTCTTT. Translation gives CSVEGQGGGTEAFF.

This clonotype was picked up many times. The chain employs TRBV10-3 and TRBJ2-7; D may be TRBD1 or TRBD2 (5 bases each). Trimming removed 5 bases from V and 5 bases from J, with 25 bases in between. The V gene's germline CDR1 is ENHRY and CDR2 SYGVKD. CDR3 length equals 17 residues. CDR3 sequence (DNA): TGTGCCATCAGTTCCCATACCGGGACCATAATTCGAGACGAGCAGTACTTC. This translates into CAISSHTGTIIRDEQYF.

This clonotype came up many times. The chain combines TRBV6-4 with TRBJ2-5; either TRBD1 or TRBD2 may fit D (5 bases each). V was cut by 8 bases and J by 4 bases, with 14 bases left in between. The CDR3 extends over 13 amino acids. Germline CDR1 reads MRHNA; CDR2 reads SNTAGT. CDR3 bases: TGTGCCAGCCCGGGACCGTTTAGAGAGACCCAGTACTTC. Amino acids: CASPGPFRETQYF.

The table lists this clonotype with a count of one. The chain employs TRBV7-9 and TRBJ2-1; D possibly corresponds to TRBD2 (5 bases). Germline V lookup: CDR1 SEHNR, CDR2 FQNEAQ (reference sequence). V was cut by 5 bases and J by 10 bases, with 18 bases left in between. The CDR3 length is 14 residues. The CDR3 bases are TGTGCCAGCAGCGGGCGGCGGGCGGTTCGGGAGCAGTTCTTC. This translates into CASSGRRAVREQFF.

CDR3 nucleotide sequence: TGTGCCAGCACCCCCGGGGAGAGGGGTCTCCCATCTTCTGGGGCCAACGTCCTGACTTTC. Protein sequence: CASTPGERGLPSSGANVLTF. The V and J genes are TRBV28 and TRBJ2-6, with D tentatively TRBD1 or TRBD2 (5 bases each). CDR3 size: 20 residues. CDR1 and CDR2 (germline): MDHEN, SYDVKM. V was cut by 7 bases and J by 1 base, with 26 bases left in between. Combining the CDR3 with reference TRBV28 and TRBJ2-6 gives the whole variable domain DVKVTQSSRYLVKRTGEKVFLECVQDMDHENMFWYRQDPGLGLRLIYFSYDVKMKEKGDIPEGYSVSREKKERFSLILESASTNQTSMYLCASTPGERGLPSSGANVLTFGAGSRLTVL.

This clonotype was recorded a few times. The chain employs TRBV29-1 and TRBJ2-1; D might be TRBD2 (6 bases). CDR1 and CDR2 (germline): SQVTM, ANQGSEA. The CDR3 is made up of 12 amino acids. CDR3 in amino acids: CLAGWGSNEQFF. Written as DNA, the CDR3 is TGCCTTGCGGGATGGGGTAGCAATGAGCAGTTCTTC.

This clonotype appeared a few times. The CDR3 loop reads CASSQDVRTSGRKYQETQYF. The CDR3, as DNA: TGCGCCAGCAGCCAGGACGTTAGAACTAGCGGGAGGAAGTATCAAGAGACCCAGTACTTC. The chain carries TRBV4-3 and TRBJ2-5; TRBD2 matches at 12 bases. The CDR3 extends over 20 amino acids. J gave up 2 bases and V 3 bases, and 16 bases lay outside the gene matches. The germline V gene has CDR1 LGHNA and CDR2 YSLEER.